The rows below give T cell receptor beta chains drawn from one sample of a study of early T cells in non-severe SARS-CoV-2 infection. MiXCR was run by TCRdb on the 5' RACE reads, yielding one entry per CDR3 protein. The repertoire holds about 23,000 distinct CDR3 sequences, with more than 3.5% as singletons. Sequenced material: whole blood. All receptors come from an adult who was a healthcare worker with PCR-confirmed SARS-CoV-2 infection or an uninfected control (not recorded which). Both conserved end residues are part of each CDR3. The D gene is left open where the match is weak. Rows give clone size only sometimes, using once, few, many, or a class for an expanded clone.

size: many
J: TRBJ2-1
V: TRBV14
D: TRBD1
DNA: TGTGCCAGCAGCCTTTTACGGGACAGTTCCTACAATGAGCAGTTCTTC
CDR3: CASSLLRDSSYNEQFF

size: few
J: TRBJ1-4
V: TRBV6-5
D: .
DNA: TGTGCCAGCAGTCGGACGGTGCCTAATGAAAAACTGTTTTTT
CDR3: CASSRTVPNEKLFF

size: .
J: TRBJ2-6
V: TRBV4-3
D: TRBD1
DNA: TGCGCCAGCAGCCAAGTCCTCGGGACAGCCTCCTCTGGGGCCAACGTCCTGACTTTC
CDR3: CASSQVLGTASSGANVLTF

size: many
J: TRBJ1-3
V: TRBV29-1
D: .
DNA: TGCAGCGTTAGCTACTCTGGAAACACCATATATTTT
CDR3: CSVSYSGNTIYF

size: many
J: TRBJ1-5
V: TRBV6-5
D: .
DNA: TGTGCCAGCAGGAAAACCAGGGATAGCAATCAGCCCCAGCATTTT
CDR3: CASRKTRDSNQPQHF

size: medium-sized
J: TRBJ1-1
V: TRBV6-2/TRBV6-3
D: .
DNA: TGTGCCAGCAGTCCTTACGAGTCATCGAACACTGAAGCTTTCTTT
CDR3: CASSPYESSNTEAFF

size: many
J: TRBJ1-5
V: TRBV2
D: .
DNA: TGTGCCAGTCGAGGCGCCGGGGGGAGCAATCAGCCCCAGCATTTT
CDR3: CASRGAGGSNQPQHF

size: many
J: TRBJ2-4
V: TRBV7-9
D: TRBD1
DNA: TGTGCCAGCAGCCACCCTGGGACAGATACTACAAACATTCAGTACTTC
CDR3: CASSHPGTDTTNIQYF

size: .
J: TRBJ1-4
V: TRBV7-2
D: .
DNA: TGTGCCAGCAGCGAAGGACAGCTTAGGCTCACAACTAATGAAAAACTGTTTTTT
CDR3: CASSEGQLRLTTNEKLFF

size: medium-sized
J: TRBJ2-1
V: TRBV7-2
D: .
DNA: TGTGCCACCGGTAGCGGTGTCTACAATGAGCAGTTCTTC
CDR3: CATGSGVYNEQFF

size: few
J: TRBJ2-2
V: TRBV7-3
D: TRBD2
DNA: TGTGCCAGCAGCTCCTACCTGACTAGCTCCTTATCCGGGGAGCTGTTTTTT
CDR3: CASSSYLTSSLSGELFF

size: many
J: TRBJ1-2
V: TRBV12-3/TRBV12-4
D: .
DNA: TGTGCCAGCAGTTTAAGGGGCAGCTCATATGGCTACACCTTC
CDR3: CASSLRGSSYGYTF

size: .
J: TRBJ2-7
V: TRBV20-1
D: TRBD2
DNA: TGCAGTGCTAGGGTTTTAGCGGGGGACCCCTACGAGCAGTACTTC
CDR3: CSARVLAGDPYEQYF

size: .
J: TRBJ1-4
V: TRBV7-9
D: .
DNA: TGTGCCAGCAGCTCGAGGGGCTTGGATGAAAAACTGTTTTTT
CDR3: CASSSRGLDEKLFF

size: .
J: TRBJ2-7
V: TRBV11-2
D: .
DNA: TGTGCCAGCAGCACGACAGGAGCCTACGAGCAGTACTTC
CDR3: CASSTTGAYEQYF

size: medium-sized
J: TRBJ1-2
V: TRBV27
D: TRBD1
DNA: TGTGCCAGCAGTACATGGACAGGTGGAAGCTATGGCTACACCTTC
CDR3: CASSTWTGGSYGYTF

size: many
J: TRBJ2-5
V: TRBV12-3/TRBV12-4
D: TRBD2
DNA: TGTGCCAGCAGACCCCCCACTAGCGGAGTCCAAGAGACCCAGTACTTC
CDR3: CASRPPTSGVQETQYF

size: many
J: TRBJ1-2
V: TRBV20-1
D: .
DNA: TGCAGTGCTAGAGATAGACAGGTACACTATGGCTACACCTTC
CDR3: CSARDRQVHYGYTF

size: many
J: TRBJ1-3
V: TRBV19
D: .
DNA: TGTGCCAGTAGTATGGTCTTCGGAGCTGGAAACACCATATATTTT
CDR3: CASSMVFGAGNTIYF

size: many
J: TRBJ1-1
V: TRBV19
D: .
DNA: TGTGCCAGTAGTCTCCGGGACGGCCGCCTGGGCACTGAAGCTTTCTTT
CDR3: CASSLRDGRLGTEAFF

size: medium-sized
J: TRBJ2-5
V: TRBV19
D: .
DNA: TGTGCCAGTAGCAACACCTACGTGGGGATTTGGGAGGAGACCCAGTACTTC
CDR3: CASSNTYVGIWEETQYF

size: few
J: TRBJ2-4
V: TRBV7-9
D: .
DNA: TGTGCCAGCAGCCGGCCCCTAGGGCAGGGAGACAAAAACATTCAGTACTTC
CDR3: CASSRPLGQGDKNIQYF

size: many
J: TRBJ1-2
V: TRBV2
D: .
DNA: TGTGCCAGCAGTGACAGGGCCGGCGTTGGCTACACCTTC
CDR3: CASSDRAGVGYTF

size: many
J: TRBJ1-5
V: TRBV19
D: TRBD1
DNA: TGTGCCAGTAGAGACAGGGAGAGGCAGCCCCAGCATTTT
CDR3: CASRDRERQPQHF

size: many
J: TRBJ2-1
V: TRBV6-4
D: .
DNA: TGTGCCAGCAGTGACTCTGGGGATTACAATGAGCAGTTCTTC
CDR3: CASSDSGDYNEQFF

size: many
J: TRBJ1-6
V: TRBV19
D: .
DNA: TGTGCCAGTAGTATTGAGCGAACGAGCGCCCTCCACTTT
CDR3: CASSIERTSALHF

size: medium-sized
J: TRBJ1-6
V: TRBV27
D: .
DNA: TGTGCCAGCAGCTCCGGGGGGGGGAAGGTGTCACCCCTCCACTTT
CDR3: CASSSGGGKVSPLHF

size: many
J: TRBJ2-6
V: TRBV6-2/TRBV6-3
D: .
DNA: TGTGCCAGCAGTTACTCGACAACTGGGGCCAACGTCCTGACTTTC
CDR3: CASSYSTTGANVLTF

size: many
J: TRBJ1-5
V: TRBV6-5
D: TRBD1
DNA: TGTGCCAGCAGTAATGACAGGGGTAATCAGCCCCAGCATTTT
CDR3: CASSNDRGNQPQHF

size: .
J: TRBJ2-3
V: TRBV6-2/TRBV6-3
D: TRBD1
DNA: TGTGCCAGCTCGAACAGGGGGGCAGATACGCAGTATTTT
CDR3: CASSNRGADTQYF

size: many
J: TRBJ2-7
V: TRBV11-2
D: .
DNA: TGTGCCAGCAGCTCTCGGGCGGAGAAAACGTACGAGCAGTACTTC
CDR3: CASSSRAEKTYEQYF

size: many
J: TRBJ2-3
V: TRBV5-1
D: TRBD2
DNA: TGCGCCAGCAGCCTCGGACTAGCGGGGGCGGCTTCGTATTTT
CDR3: CASSLGLAGAASYF

size: many
J: TRBJ1-1
V: TRBV20-1
D: TRBD1
DNA: TGCAGTGCTAGCCTACAGGGGGTTATAGGCACTGAAGCTTTCTTT
CDR3: CSASLQGVIGTEAFF

size: many
J: TRBJ1-1
V: TRBV5-1
D: .
DNA: TGCGCCAGCAGCTTGGGACAGTCGGACACTGAAGCTTTCTTT
CDR3: CASSLGQSDTEAFF

size: .
J: TRBJ1-2
V: TRBV2
D: TRBD1
DNA: TGTGCCAGCAGGGCTTTATACGGAACCGGGACAGGGATTGGCTACACCTTC
CDR3: CASRALYGTGTGIGYTF

size: many
J: TRBJ2-1
V: TRBV28
D: .
DNA: TGTGCCAGCAGTTTGACCGGGACCGGGTACAATGAGCAGTTCTTC
CDR3: CASSLTGTGYNEQFF

size: .
J: TRBJ1-5
V: TRBV19
D: .
DNA: TGTGCCAGTAGTATCACCCAGTCCAGTCAGCCCCAGCATTTT
CDR3: CASSITQSSQPQHF